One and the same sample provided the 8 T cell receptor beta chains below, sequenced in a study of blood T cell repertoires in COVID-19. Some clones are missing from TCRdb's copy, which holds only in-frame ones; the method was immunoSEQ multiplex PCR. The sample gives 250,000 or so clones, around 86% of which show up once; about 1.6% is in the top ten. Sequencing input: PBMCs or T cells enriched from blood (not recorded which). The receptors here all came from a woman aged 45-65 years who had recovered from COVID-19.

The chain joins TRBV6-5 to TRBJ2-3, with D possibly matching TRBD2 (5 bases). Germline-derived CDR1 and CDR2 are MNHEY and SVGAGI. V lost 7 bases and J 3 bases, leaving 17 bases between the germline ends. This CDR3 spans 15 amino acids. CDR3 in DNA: TGTGCCAGCACCGACGCTAGCTGGGGAACAGATACGCAGTATTTT. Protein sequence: CASTDASWGTDTQYF.

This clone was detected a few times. This CDR3 reads CASSLETETGDNQPQHF. Here the CDR3 DNA reads TGTGCCAGCAGCTTAGAGACCGAGACAGGGGACAATCAGCCCCAGCATTTT. The rearrangement links TRBV7-9 to TRBJ1-5, with 8 bases matching TRBD1. Germline V gives CDR1 SEHNR, CDR2 FQNEAQ (reference sequence). Trimming cost V 1 base and J 3 bases; bases outside gene matches: 8. CDR3 size: 17 residues.

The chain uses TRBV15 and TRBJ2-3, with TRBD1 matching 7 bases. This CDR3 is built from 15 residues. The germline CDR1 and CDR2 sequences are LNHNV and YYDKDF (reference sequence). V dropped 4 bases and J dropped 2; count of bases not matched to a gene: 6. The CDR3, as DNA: TGTGCCACCAGCACAGGACAGGAGAACACAGATACGCAGTATTTT. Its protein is CATSTGQENTDTQYF.

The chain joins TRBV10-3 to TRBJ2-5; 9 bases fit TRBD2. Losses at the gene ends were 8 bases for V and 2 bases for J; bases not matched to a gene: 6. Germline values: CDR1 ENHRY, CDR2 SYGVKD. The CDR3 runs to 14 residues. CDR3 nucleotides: TGTGCCATCTCGGCTAGCGGGGCTCAAGAGACCCAGTACTTC. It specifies CAISASGAQETQYF.

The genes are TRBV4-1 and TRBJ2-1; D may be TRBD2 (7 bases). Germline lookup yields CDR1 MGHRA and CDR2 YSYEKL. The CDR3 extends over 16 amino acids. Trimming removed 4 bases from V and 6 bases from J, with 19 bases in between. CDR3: CASSLLLLRGANEQFF. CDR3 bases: TGCGCCAGCAGCCTACTTTTACTTCGGGGGGCCAATGAGCAGTTCTTC.

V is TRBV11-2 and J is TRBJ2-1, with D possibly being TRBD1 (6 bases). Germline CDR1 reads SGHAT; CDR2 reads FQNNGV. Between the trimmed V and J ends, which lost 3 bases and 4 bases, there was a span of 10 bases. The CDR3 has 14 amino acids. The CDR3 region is CASSFGQSYNEQFF. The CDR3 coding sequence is TGTGCCAGCAGCTTCGGACAGTCTTACAATGAGCAGTTCTTC. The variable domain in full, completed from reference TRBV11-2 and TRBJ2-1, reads EAGVAQSPRYKIIEKRQSVAFWCNPISGHATLYWYQQILGQGPKLLIQFQNNGVVDDSQLPKDRFSAERLKGVDSTLKIQPAKLEDSAVYLCASSFGQSYNEQFFGPGTRLTVL.

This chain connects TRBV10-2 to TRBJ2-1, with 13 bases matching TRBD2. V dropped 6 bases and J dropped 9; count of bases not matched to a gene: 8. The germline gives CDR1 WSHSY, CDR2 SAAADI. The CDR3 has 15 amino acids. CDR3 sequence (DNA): TGCGCCAGCAGAGGACTAGCGGGAGCTCTCGGTGAGCAGTTCTTC. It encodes CASRGLAGALGEQFF.

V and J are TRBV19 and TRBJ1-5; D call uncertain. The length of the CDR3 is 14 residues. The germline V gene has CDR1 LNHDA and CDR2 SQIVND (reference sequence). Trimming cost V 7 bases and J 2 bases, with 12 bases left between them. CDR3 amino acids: CASNPEVGNQPQHF. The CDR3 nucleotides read TGTGCCAGTAACCCCGAGGTCGGCAATCAGCCCCAGCATTTT.